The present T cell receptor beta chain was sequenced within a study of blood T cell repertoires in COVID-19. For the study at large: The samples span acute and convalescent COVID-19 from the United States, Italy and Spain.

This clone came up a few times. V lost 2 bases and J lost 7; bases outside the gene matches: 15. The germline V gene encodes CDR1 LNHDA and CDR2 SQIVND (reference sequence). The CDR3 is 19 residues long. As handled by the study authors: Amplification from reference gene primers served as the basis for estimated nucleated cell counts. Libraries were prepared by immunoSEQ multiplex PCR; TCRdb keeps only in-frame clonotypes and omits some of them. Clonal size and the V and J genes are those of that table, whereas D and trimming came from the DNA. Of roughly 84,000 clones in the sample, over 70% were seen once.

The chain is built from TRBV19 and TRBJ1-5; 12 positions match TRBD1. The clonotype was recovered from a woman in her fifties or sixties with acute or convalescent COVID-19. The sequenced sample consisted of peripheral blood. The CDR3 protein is CASSISLGQGASPAQPQHF. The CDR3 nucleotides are TGTGCCAGTAGTATAAGTTTGGGACAGGGGGCGAGTCCCGCCCAGCCCCAGCATTTT.